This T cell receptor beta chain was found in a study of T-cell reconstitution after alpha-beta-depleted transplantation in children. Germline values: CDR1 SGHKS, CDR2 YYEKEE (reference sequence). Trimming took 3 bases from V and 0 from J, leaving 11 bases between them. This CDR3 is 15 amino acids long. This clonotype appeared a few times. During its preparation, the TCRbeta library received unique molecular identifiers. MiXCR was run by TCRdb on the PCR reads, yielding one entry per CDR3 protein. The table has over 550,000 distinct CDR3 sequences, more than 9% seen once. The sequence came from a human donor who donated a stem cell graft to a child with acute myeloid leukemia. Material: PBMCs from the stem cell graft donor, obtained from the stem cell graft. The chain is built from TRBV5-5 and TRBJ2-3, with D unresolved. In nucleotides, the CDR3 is TGTGCCAGCAGCTCGGTTACCCTAAGCACAGATACGCAGTATTTT. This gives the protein CASSSVTLSTDTQYF.